Below are 20 T cell receptor beta chains sequenced from a single sample in a study of blood T cell repertoires in COVID-19. Sequencing used immunoSEQ multiplex PCR; TCRdb keeps in-frame clones, though not all of them. The repertoire holds more than 65,000 clones, with 82% as singletons. The sample was peripheral blood. The receptors were gathered from a woman aged 80 or over with acute or convalescent COVID-19.

The CDR3 is CSASGRLGTSDNEQFF. The CDR3 coding sequence is TGCAGTGCTAGTGGCCGACTAGGAACGTCAGATAATGAGCAGTTCTTC. V is TRBV20-1 and J is TRBJ2-1; TRBD2 might be the D (6 bases). Between the trimmed V and J ends, which lost 3 bases and 7 bases, there was a span of 22 bases. The CDR3 covers 16 residues. Germline CDR1 and CDR2: DFQATT and SNEGSKA (reference sequence).

This chain uses TRBV2 with TRBJ2-1; no firm D call. This CDR3 has 11 amino acids. CDR1 and CDR2 from the germline V gene are SNHLY and FYNNEI. Trimming pared 6 bases from V and 10 bases from J, leaving 10 bases between. The CDR3 spells CASRSWAEQFF. In nucleotides, the CDR3 is TGTGCCAGCAGGTCCTGGGCGGAGCAGTTCTTC. The full variable domain, completed using reference TRBV2 and TRBJ2-1, is EPEVTQTPSHQVTQMGQEVILRCVPISNHLYFYWYRQILGQKVEFLVSFYNNEISEKSEIFDDQFSVERPDGSNFTLKIRSTKLEDSAMYFCASRSWAEQFFGPGTRLTVL.

This clone came up a few times. This chain uses TRBV4-3 with TRBJ2-1; TRBD2 might be the D (5 bases). Germline V gene data show CDR1 as LGHNA and CDR2 as YSLEER. Trimming left V 0 bases short and J 8 bases short, with 17 bases between. The CDR3 has 16 residues. CDR3 protein: CASSQDRRNGNHEQFF. The CDR3 DNA follows: TGCGCCAGCAGCCAAGATCGCCGTAACGGGAACCATGAGCAGTTCTTC.

The rearrangement joins TRBV5-4 to TRBJ2-2; 9 bases align to TRBD2. Germline CDR1 and CDR2: SGHNT and YYREEE (reference sequence). Unmatched junction bases numbered 4, after V lost 5 bases and J lost 5 bases. The CDR3 spans 14 residues. The CDR3 is CASSLAGRTGELFF. Here the CDR3 DNA reads TGTGCCAGCAGTCTAGCGGGAAGGACCGGGGAGCTGTTTTTT.

Regarding this clone: Other DNA sequences in this sample translate to the same CDR3. The chain is built from TRBV6-1 and TRBJ2-7; 8 nucleotides match TRBD2. This CDR3 is built from 15 residues. Germline loops: CDR1 MNHNS, CDR2 SASEGT. V shed 2 bases, J shed 2 bases, and the junction held 5 bases outside the gene matches. The CDR3: CASSEILAGPYEQYF. The CDR3 DNA is TGTGCCAGCAGTGAAATATTAGCGGGACCCTACGAGCAGTACTTC.

This clone was seen a few times. The rearrangement links TRBV7-2 to TRBJ1-3; D ambiguous. CDR3 size: 15 residues. V dropped 1 base and J dropped 2 bases, with 9 bases sitting between them. Looked up from germline, CDR1 is SGHTA and CDR2 is FQGNSA. CDR3 loop: CASSLGGQPGNTIYF. CDR3 coding DNA: TGTGCCAGCAGCTTAGGAGGCCAACCTGGAAACACCATATATTTT.

The chain couples TRBV19 to TRBJ2-7; a weak D match, TRBD1 (5 bases). V dropped 3 bases and J dropped 1 base, with 10 bases sitting between them. Germline CDR1 LNHDA, CDR2 SQIVND (reference sequence). CDR3 size: 14 residues. CDR3 sequence (DNA): TGTGCCAGTAGTATCAGGGAATCGTCCTACGAGCAGTACTTC. It encodes CASSIRESSYEQYF. The variable domain in full, completed from reference TRBV19 and TRBJ2-7, reads DGGITQSPKYLFRKEGQNVTLSCEQNLNHDAMYWYRQDPGQGLRLIYYSQIVNDFQKGDIAEGYSVSREKKESFPLTVTSAQKNPTAFYLCASSIRESSYEQYFGPGTRLTVT.

The chain is built from TRBV27 and TRBJ2-7; a weak D match, TRBD1 (5 bases). The CDR3 sequence is 13 residues long. Germline V gives CDR1 MNHEY, CDR2 SMNVEV (reference sequence). V was cut by 7 bases and J by 3 bases, with 13 bases left in between. The CDR3 nucleotides are TGTGCCAGCACTGAACAGGATGGCTACGAGCAGTACTTC. It is translated as CASTEQDGYEQYF.

The chain has TRBV18 and TRBJ1-4, with TRBD1 identical over 7 bases. After removal of 0 bases from V and 5 bases from J, the junction contained 3 bases not matched to a gene. Germline V gives CDR1 KGHSH, CDR2 LQKENI. The CDR3 sequence is 15 residues long. The CDR3 sequence is CASSPPTGPNEKLFF. The DNA of the CDR3 is TGTGCCAGCTCACCACCGACAGGGCCGAATGAAAAACTGTTTTTT.

V and J are TRBV5-4 and TRBJ2-3; 9 nucleotides match TRBD2. The trim removed 4 bases at V and 5 bases at J, leaving 8 bases unmatched. CDR3 length: 15 amino acids. Looked up from germline, CDR1 is SGHNT and CDR2 is YYREEE (reference sequence). The CDR3 is CASSLPGLALDTQYF. The DNA of the CDR3 is TGTGCCAGCAGCCTCCCGGGACTAGCTTTAGATACGCAGTATTTT.

This clone was seen a handful of times. This chain uses TRBV12-3 or TRBV12-4 with TRBJ1-5; 7 bases are a match to TRBD1. This CDR3 contains 13 residues. J lost 5 bases, V lost 6 bases, and 4 bases had no gene match. As DNA, the CDR3 is TGTGCCAGCAGGAAGGGGGCGGATCAGCCCCAGCATTTT. Amino acids: CASRKGADQPQHF.

The gene calls are TRBV27 and TRBJ2-3; 7 nucleotides line up with TRBD1. Unmatched junction bases numbered 17, after V lost 5 bases and J lost 6 bases. Germline CDR1 and CDR2: MNHEY and SMNVEV (reference sequence). The CDR3 totals 17 residues. The CDR3 region is CASSLQGFSGRGDTQYF. CDR3 in DNA: TGTGCCAGCAGTCTCCAGGGATTCAGCGGCAGGGGGGATACGCAGTATTTT.

The chain combines TRBV30 with TRBJ2-1; 12 positions agree with TRBD2. The CDR3 is made up of 16 amino acids. Trimming removed 1 base from V and 9 bases from J; junction bases left unmatched: 10. From germline, CDR1 is GTSNPN and CDR2 SVGIG (reference sequence). The chain's CDR3 is CAWSALSGLAGLEQFF. The CDR3 DNA follows: TGTGCCTGGAGTGCTCTATCGGGACTAGCGGGCCTTGAGCAGTTCTTC.

V usage is TRBV6-1 and J usage is TRBJ2-1; TRBD2 aligns across 10 bases. Germline V CDR1 and CDR2: MNHNS, SASEGT. The junction had 12 bases not matched to a gene; V was cut back by 1 base and J by 12 bases. There are 16 residues in the CDR3. The CDR3 loop reads CASSEEALLAGAGQFF. The CDR3 DNA reads TGTGCCAGCAGTGAAGAGGCCCTCCTAGCGGGAGCCGGGCAGTTCTTC.

The V gene is TRBV10-3, the J gene TRBJ2-1, with D unclear. The CDR3 has 15 residues. Germline-derived CDR1 and CDR2 are ENHRY and SYGVKD. Deletions cut 7 bases from V and 0 bases from J, with 13 bases between. The CDR3 sequence is CAITPTRSSYNEQFF. For the CDR3, the DNA is TGTGCCATCACCCCCACCCGTAGCTCCTACAATGAGCAGTTCTTC.

The CDR3 nucleotides are TGCGCCAGCAGTGAGAACGTTTGGGACAGGGGTCCCTACGAGCAGTACTTC. Encoded protein: CASSENVWDRGPYEQYF. This chain joins TRBV10-1 and TRBJ2-7; TRBD1 matches 10 bases. The germline V gene has CDR1 WNHNN and CDR2 SYGVQD (reference sequence). V lost 2 bases and J lost 2; bases outside the gene matches: 9. This CDR3 comprises 17 residues.

V usage is TRBV6-5 and J usage is TRBJ1-1; D is unclear. CDR1 is MNHEY and CDR2 is SVGAGI in the germline V gene. The CDR3 covers 15 residues. Trimming took off 6 bases at V and 0 bases at J, with 14 bases between the two ends. CDR3 in DNA: TGTGCCAGCAGGTACCTCGGCGGGCTGAACACTGAAGCTTTCTTT. Translation gives CASRYLGGLNTEAFF.

This rearrangement joins TRBV5-4 to TRBJ2-3; TRBD1 is a possible D gene (5 bases). The germline gives CDR1 SGHNT, CDR2 YYREEE (reference sequence). The V end lost 4 bases, the J end lost 1 base, and 19 bases lay between the germline ends. This CDR3 contains 17 residues. The CDR3 DNA reads TGTGCCAGCAGCCGTTACAGACAGCCCCAACGCACAGATACGCAGTATTTT. Its protein product is CASSRYRQPQRTDTQYF.

The genes are TRBV29-1 and TRBJ2-1, with D maybe TRBD1 (6 bases). CDR3 size: 12 residues. Between the trimmed V and J ends, which lost 3 bases and 8 bases, there was a span of 11 bases. Germline CDR1 SQVTM, CDR2 ANQGSEA. The CDR3 bases are TGCAGCGTTGAGGTTGGGGGCGATGAGCAGTTCTTC. Translated, it gives CSVEVGGDEQFF.

The genes are TRBV2 and TRBJ2-2; TRBD1 matches at 8 bases. In germline, CDR1 is SNHLY, CDR2 FYNNEI. V gave up 7 bases and J gave up 0 bases; unmatched junction bases: 10. The CDR3 is made up of 17 amino acids. The CDR3 bases are TGTGCCAGCACCACAAGGTCGGGACAGGCGAACACCGGGGAGCTGTTTTTT. Residues: CASTTRSGQANTGELFF. Looking up the rest from reference TRBV2 and TRBJ2-2 gives the full variable domain: EPEVTQTPSHQVTQMGQEVILRCVPISNHLYFYWYRQILGQKVEFLVSFYNNEISEKSEIFDDQFSVERPDGSNFTLKIRSTKLEDSAMYFCASTTRSGQANTGELFFGEGSRLTVL.